This TCR beta chain emerged from a study of cytomegalovirus exposure and HLA in healthy donors. General observations from the study: Productive rates of about 87% or about 30% were seen for most TCR beta V segments in an earlier analysis.

Vbeta (60) and Jbeta (13) primers were used in the PCR. In the authors' workflow: In a later analysis, roughly 86 million unique TCR beta chains included roughly 11 million shared by two or more donors. Libraries were prepared by immunoSEQ multiplex PCR; TCRdb keeps only in-frame clonotypes and omits some of them. For V, J and clone size, that table is used; D and trimming come from the DNA. The sample includes approximately 110,000 clones, 65% to 80% of them seen just once. In the case of this clone: Its antigen is not known.

The clonotype was recovered from a woman aged 60 to 75 in good health and CMV-seropositive. The source material was PBMCs.

This CDR3 is CASSLDVVAGAFF. CDR3 nucleotides: TGTGCCAGCAGCTTAGACGTGGTGGCGGGGGCTTTCTTT. The gene calls are TRBV7-9 and TRBJ1-1; D unclear. Germline lookup yields CDR1 SEHNR and CDR2 FQNEAQ (reference sequence). The V and J ends lost 1 base and 11 bases respectively, with 14 bases between them. This CDR3 has 13 residues. Supplemented by reference TRBV7-9 and TRBJ1-1, the full variable domain reads DTGVSQNPRHKITKRGQNVTFRCDPISEHNRLYWYRQTLGQGPEFLTYFQNEAQLEKSRLLSDRFSAERPKGSFSTLEIQRTEQGDSAMYLCASSLDVVAGAFFGQGTRLTVV.